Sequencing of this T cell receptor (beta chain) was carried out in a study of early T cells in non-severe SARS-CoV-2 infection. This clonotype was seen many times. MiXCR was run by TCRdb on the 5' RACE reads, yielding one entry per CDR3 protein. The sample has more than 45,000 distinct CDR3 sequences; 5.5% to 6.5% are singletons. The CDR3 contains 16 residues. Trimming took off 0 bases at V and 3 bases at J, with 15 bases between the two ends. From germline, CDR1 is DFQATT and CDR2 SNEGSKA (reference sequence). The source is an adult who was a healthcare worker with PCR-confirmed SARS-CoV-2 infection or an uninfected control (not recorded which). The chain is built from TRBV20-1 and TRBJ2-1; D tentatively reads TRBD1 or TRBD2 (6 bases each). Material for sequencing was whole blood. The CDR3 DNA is TGCAGTGCTAGAGATTCAGCGGAGGGGGACTACAATGAGCAGTTCTTC. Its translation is CSARDSAEGDYNEQFF.